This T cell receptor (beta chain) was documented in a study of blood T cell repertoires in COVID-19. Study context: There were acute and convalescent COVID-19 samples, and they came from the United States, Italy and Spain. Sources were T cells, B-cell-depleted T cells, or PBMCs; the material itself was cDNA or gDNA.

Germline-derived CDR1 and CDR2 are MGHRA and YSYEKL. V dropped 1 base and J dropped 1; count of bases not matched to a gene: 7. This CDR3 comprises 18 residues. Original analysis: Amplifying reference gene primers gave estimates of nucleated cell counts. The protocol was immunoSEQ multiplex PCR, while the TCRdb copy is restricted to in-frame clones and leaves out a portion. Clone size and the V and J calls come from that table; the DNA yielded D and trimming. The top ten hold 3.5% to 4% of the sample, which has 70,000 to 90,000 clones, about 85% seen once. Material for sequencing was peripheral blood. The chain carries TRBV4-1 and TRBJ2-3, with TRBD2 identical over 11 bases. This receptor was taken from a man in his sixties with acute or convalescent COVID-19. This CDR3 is CASSQGTVAGGRTDTQYF. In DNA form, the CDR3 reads TGCGCCAGCAGCCAAGGAACCGTAGCGGGAGGGCGCACAGATACGCAGTATTTT.